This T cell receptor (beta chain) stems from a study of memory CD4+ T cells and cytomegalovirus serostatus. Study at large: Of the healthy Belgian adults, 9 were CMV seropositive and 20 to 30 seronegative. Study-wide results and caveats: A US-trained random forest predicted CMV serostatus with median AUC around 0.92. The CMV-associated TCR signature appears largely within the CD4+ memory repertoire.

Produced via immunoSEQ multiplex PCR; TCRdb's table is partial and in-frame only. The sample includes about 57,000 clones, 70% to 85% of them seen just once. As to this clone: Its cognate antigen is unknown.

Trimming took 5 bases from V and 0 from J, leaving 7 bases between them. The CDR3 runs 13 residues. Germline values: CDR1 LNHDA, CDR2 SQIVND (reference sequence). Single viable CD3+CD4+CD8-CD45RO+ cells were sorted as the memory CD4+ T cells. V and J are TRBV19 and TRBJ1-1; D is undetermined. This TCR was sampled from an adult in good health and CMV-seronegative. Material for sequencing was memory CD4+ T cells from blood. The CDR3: CASSAYMNTEAFF. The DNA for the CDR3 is TGTGCCAGTAGTGCCTATATGAACACTGAAGCTTTCTTT.